The 22 T cell receptor beta chains below all came from one sample that was sequenced in a study of cytomegalovirus exposure and HLA in healthy donors. It was with 60 Vbeta and 13 Jbeta primers that the PCR ran. The assay was immunoSEQ multiplex PCR, and TCRdb's table has in-frame clones only and misses some. The sample carries approximately 220,000 clones, around 76% recorded once. The sequencing input was PBMCs. Receptor source: a young man in good health and CMV-seronegative.

This sequence joins TRBV7-2 and TRBJ2-3, with 9 bases aligning to TRBD2. This CDR3 is 16 amino acids long. Germline loops: CDR1 SGHTA, CDR2 FQGNSA. With V trimmed by 5 bases and J by 8 bases, 14 bases remained unmatched. The CDR3 loop is CASSARNSGRVGTQYF. The CDR3 bases are TGTGCCAGCAGCGCCCGTAATAGCGGGAGAGTGGGTACGCAGTATTTT.

This sequence joins TRBV5-1 and TRBJ2-7, with 10 positions matching TRBD2. V lost 2 bases to trimming and J lost 3 bases; unmatched junction nucleotides: 5. The CDR3 runs to 15 residues. Germline V gene sequence: CDR1 SGHRS, CDR2 YFSETQ. This chain's CDR3 is CASSLGLAVNYEQYF. The CDR3 DNA reads TGCGCCAGCAGCTTAGGACTAGCGGTAAACTACGAGCAGTACTTC.

The V gene is TRBV28, the J gene TRBJ1-3; D uncertain. The CDR3 covers 14 residues. Per germline, CDR1 MDHEN and CDR2 SYDVKM. V lost 3 bases and J lost 2, with 8 bases in between. CDR3 amino acids: CASSFSGTGNTIYF. As DNA, the CDR3 is TGTGCCAGCAGTTTCTCGGGGACTGGAAACACCATATATTTT.

This clone was counted a single time. The chain combines TRBV7-9 with TRBJ1-6, with a weak D call TRBD1 (5 bases). Germline assignment: CDR1 SEHNR and CDR2 FQNEAQ (reference sequence). The CDR3 runs to 15 residues. The V end lost 5 bases, the J end lost 7 bases, and 15 bases lay between the germline ends. The DNA for the CDR3 is TGTGCCAGCAGCACCGGGGGACTATCGAATTCACCCCTCCACTTT. The encoded protein is CASSTGGLSNSPLHF.

This rearrangement joins TRBV2 to TRBJ1-5; 9 bases map to TRBD1. V lost 2 bases, J lost 1 base, and 3 bases stayed unmatched. The CDR3 runs 16 residues. Per germline, CDR1 SNHLY and CDR2 FYNNEI. CDR3 protein: CASSESGTGSNQPQHF. CDR3 DNA: TGTGCCAGCAGTGAAAGCGGGACAGGGAGCAATCAGCCCCAGCATTTT.

As for this clone: Other DNA sequences in the sample encode the same CDR3. J is TRBJ1-3 and V is TRBV6-1, with no clear D. The CDR3 has 13 amino acids. The germline V gene has CDR1 MNHNS and CDR2 SASEGT. The ends were cut back, 6 bases at V and 0 bases at J, with 6 bases in the middle. The CDR3 loop reads CASRLNSGNTIYF. The CDR3, as DNA: TGTGCCAGCAGGTTAAACTCTGGAAACACCATATATTTT.

In DNA, the CDR3 is TGTGCCAGCAGAAACCCGGAGGCGGGGGACTACGAGCAGTACTTC. It encodes CASRNPEAGDYEQYF. The chain employs TRBV28 and TRBJ2-7; TRBD2 aligns across 7 bases. The CDR3 covers 15 residues. J was trimmed by 3 bases and V by 6 bases; bases with no gene match: 11. Germline V CDR1 and CDR2: MDHEN, SYDVKM.

V usage is TRBV9 and J usage is TRBJ2-1; 7 bases match TRBD2. The germline V gene has CDR1 SGDLS and CDR2 YYNGEE. The CDR3 loop spans 13 amino acids. With 0 bases clipped from V and 8 bases from J, the junction kept 2 bases outside the gene matches. The CDR3 loop is CASSVVTSDEQFF. The CDR3 coding sequence is TGTGCCAGCAGCGTAGTAACTAGCGATGAGCAGTTCTTC.

The V and J genes are TRBV19 and TRBJ1-5; D remains ambiguous. Germline V gene data show CDR1 as LNHDA and CDR2 as SQIVND (reference sequence). CDR3 length: 15 residues. V was trimmed by 4 bases and J by 3 bases, leaving 13 bases between them. The CDR3 nucleotides are TGTGCCAGTAGTAATATGGCAGATCCCAATCAGCCCCAGCATTTT. Translated, it gives CASSNMADPNQPQHF.

CDR3 region: CAWTSSYEQYF. In DNA form, the CDR3 reads TGTGCCTGGACTAGCTCCTACGAGCAGTACTTC. The V call is TRBV30, the J call TRBJ2-7; D call uncertain. The CDR3 is 11 amino acids. The germline V gene has CDR1 GTSNPN and CDR2 SVGIG (reference sequence). Trimming stripped 4 bases from V and 0 bases from J, with 4 bases between.

The CDR3 is CSVEEAPLGGLGGYTF. The CDR3 region has the DNA TGCAGCGTTGAAGAAGCCCCCCTAGGCGGGCTGGGTGGCTACACCTTC. The rearrangement uses TRBV29-1 and TRBJ1-2; D gene unclear. Trimming stripped 0 bases from V and 7 bases from J, with 21 bases between. CDR3 length: 16 amino acids. CDR1 and CDR2 from the germline V gene are SQVTM and ANQGSEA. The full variable domain, with the rest looked up from reference TRBV29-1 and TRBJ1-2, is SAVISQKPSRDICQRGTSLTIQCQVDSQVTMMFWYRQQPGQSLTLIATANQGSEATYESGFVIDKFPISRPNLTFSTLTVSNMSPEDSSIYLCSVEEAPLGGLGGYTFGSGTRLTVV.

This rearrangement joins TRBV2 to TRBJ1-1; TRBD1 agrees at 9 bases. Germline trimming cut 6 bases from V and 3 bases from J; bases unmatched to any gene: 23. Germline-derived CDR1 and CDR2 are SNHLY and FYNNEI. The CDR3 is 20 residues long. This chain's CDR3 is CASSGGIRDRAFGLHTEAFF. For the CDR3, the DNA is TGTGCCAGCAGCGGGGGTATAAGGGACAGGGCTTTTGGGCTTCACACTGAAGCTTTCTTT.

CDR3 sequence: CASTSQGSYEQYF. The DNA of the CDR3 is TGTGCCAGCACCTCCCAGGGGAGCTACGAGCAGTACTTC. The rearrangement uses TRBV28 and TRBJ2-7; a weak D match, TRBD1 (6 bases). The germline gives CDR1 MDHEN, CDR2 SYDVKM. Trimming left V 7 bases short and J 3 bases short, with 13 bases between. This CDR3 is 13 amino acids long.

About this clone: Other DNA variants within this sample encode the same CDR3. The chain employs TRBV18 and TRBJ1-5; D is unresolved. The germline V and J ends were trimmed by 6 bases and 4 bases, with 7 bases remaining between them. CDR1 is KGHSH, CDR2 LQKENI, per germline. The length of the CDR3 is 12 residues. The CDR3 is CASSPGNQPQHF. The CDR3 DNA reads TGTGCCAGCTCCCCGGGGAATCAGCCCCAGCATTTT.

The chain combines TRBV2 with TRBJ2-3; TRBD1 might be the D (6 bases). The CDR3 runs to 15 residues. V lost 0 bases to trimming and J lost 0 bases, with 7 bases between them. CDR1 SNHLY and CDR2 FYNNEI come from the germline V gene. DNA for the CDR3: TGTGCCAGCAGTGAAGCCACAGGGAGCACAGATACGCAGTATTTT. Amino acids: CASSEATGSTDTQYF.

On this clone: The sample carries other DNA sequences with the same CDR3. V and J are TRBV2 and TRBJ1-4, with no clear D. V shed 1 base and J shed 5 bases, with 8 bases lying between them. The CDR3 sequence is 14 residues long. The germline V gene has CDR1 SNHLY and CDR2 FYNNEI. The CDR3 nucleotides read TGTGCCAGCAGTGAAGGGACGGGGAATGAAAAACTGTTTTTT. Amino acids: CASSEGTGNEKLFF.

The V call is TRBV19, the J call TRBJ2-1, with 15 bases that match TRBD2. The germline gives CDR1 LNHDA, CDR2 SQIVND (reference sequence). Germline trimming cut 1 base from V and 7 bases from J; bases unmatched to any gene: 2. The CDR3 is 16 residues long. The chain's CDR3 is CASSIVGLAGGNEQFF. The DNA for the CDR3 is TGTGCCAGTAGTATAGTAGGACTAGCGGGAGGGAATGAGCAGTTCTTC.

The V call is TRBV30, the J call TRBJ2-5, with D tentatively TRBD1 (5 bases). The last part of the DNA fits TRBJ2-7 better; the J call may be wrong. The CDR3 has 14 residues. Germline values: CDR1 GTSNPN, CDR2 SVGIG (reference sequence). Here the CDR3 DNA reads TGTGCCTGGAGTGAAGGGGTTGGATCCTACGAGCAGTACTTC. Its translation is CAWSEGVGSYEQYF.

This clone was seen a single time. The V and J genes are TRBV27 and TRBJ1-5; 8 bases are a match to TRBD1. Germline lookup yields CDR1 MNHEY and CDR2 SMNVEV (reference sequence). The V segment lost 6 bases and the J segment 2 bases; nucleotides outside the gene matches: 6. This CDR3 is built from 15 residues. DNA for the CDR3: TGTGCCAGCAGGATCACAGGGGGTGGCAATCAGCCCCAGCATTTT. Its translation: CASRITGGGNQPQHF.

This chain joins TRBV27 and TRBJ2-7, with no clear D. V was clipped by 1 base and J by 1 base, with 8 bases between them. This CDR3 has 14 amino acids. In germline, CDR1 is MNHEY, CDR2 SMNVEV (reference sequence). The CDR3 is CASSLYAASYEQYF. Written as DNA, the CDR3 is TGTGCCAGCAGTTTATACGCGGCTTCCTACGAGCAGTACTTC.

This clone was seen a few times. V is TRBV2 and J is TRBJ2-2; 7 nucleotides line up with TRBD1. The CDR3 loop spans 14 amino acids. CDR1 and CDR2 (germline): SNHLY, FYNNEI. Trimming cost V 5 bases and J 2 bases; bases outside gene matches: 2. CDR3: CASSWDRNTGELFF. The CDR3 DNA reads TGTGCCAGCAGTTGGGACAGAAACACCGGGGAGCTGTTTTTT.

This clone appeared a few times. The gene calls are TRBV30 and TRBJ1-3, with TRBD1 as a possible D gene (5 bases). The CDR3 spans 16 residues. Trimming removed 0 bases at V and 0 bases at J, with 12 bases between. CDR1 is GTSNPN and CDR2 is SVGIG in the germline V gene (reference sequence). CDR3 residues: CAWSVVRQSSGNTIYF. The CDR3 DNA reads as TGTGCCTGGAGTGTAGTGAGACAGAGCTCTGGAAACACCATATATTTT.